A single sample gave rise to the 5 T cell receptor beta chains below, sequenced in a study of blood T cells in healthy people across ages. Through a sample-barcoded 5' primer and a J-beta primer mix, a second PCR was run for roughly 6 to 12 cycles. TCRdb re-derived calls from the 5' RACE reads in MiXCR, one entry per CDR3 protein. The sample carries 650,000 to 950,000 distinct CDR3 sequences, roughly 44% recorded once. The sample consisted of blood. The source of these receptors is a man in his fifties or sixties in good health.

The chain couples TRBV24-1 to TRBJ2-2, with D tentatively TRBD1 (5 bases). Germline V gene sequence: CDR1 KGHDR, CDR2 SFDVKD. Trimming stripped 9 bases from V and 5 bases from J, with 12 bases between. CDR3 length: 13 residues. The CDR3 region has the DNA TGTGCCACCCAGGATTCAGGGACCGGGGAGCTGTTTTTT. Translation gives CATQDSGTGELFF.

The V call is TRBV7-2, the J call TRBJ2-5; 9 bases are a match to TRBD2. The trim removed 5 bases at V and 5 bases at J, leaving 21 bases unmatched. The CDR3 has 19 residues. CDR1 and CDR2 (germline): SGHTA, FQGNSA. In nucleotides, the CDR3 is TGTGCCAGCAGCAGACAAATAAGGGCTAGCGGGGATCGGCCCGAGACCCAGTACTTC. It specifies CASSRQIRASGDRPETQYF.

This clonotype was seen more than once but under ten times. This chain connects TRBV4-3 to TRBJ2-1; tentative D call: TRBD1 (6 bases). V lost 4 bases and J 0 bases, leaving 13 bases between the germline ends. Germline V CDR1 and CDR2: LGHNA, YSLEER. The CDR3 loop spans 16 amino acids. This chain's CDR3 is CASSRQTQGSYNEQFF. CDR3 sequence (DNA): TGCGCCAGCAGCCGACAGACACAGGGCTCCTACAATGAGCAGTTCTTC.

J is TRBJ1-2 and V is TRBV9; D uncertain. V was clipped by 5 bases and J by 13 bases, with 18 bases between them. The CDR3 is made up of 12 amino acids. CDR1 is SGDLS, CDR2 YYNGEE, per germline. The CDR3 region is CASSRPNEGPTF. The CDR3, as DNA: TGTGCCAGCAGTCGCCCTAACGAGGGTCCCACCTTC.

The rearrangement joins TRBV7-9 to TRBJ2-3, with D possibly being TRBD1 (6 bases). The V gene lost 5 bases and the J gene lost 4 bases, with 10 bases spanning the gap. Germline V gene sequence: CDR1 SEHNR, CDR2 FQNEAQ (reference sequence). The length of the CDR3 is 13 residues. As DNA, the CDR3 is TGTGCCAGCAGCCTAGGACAGCCAGATACGCAGTATTTT. Its translation is CASSLGQPDTQYF.